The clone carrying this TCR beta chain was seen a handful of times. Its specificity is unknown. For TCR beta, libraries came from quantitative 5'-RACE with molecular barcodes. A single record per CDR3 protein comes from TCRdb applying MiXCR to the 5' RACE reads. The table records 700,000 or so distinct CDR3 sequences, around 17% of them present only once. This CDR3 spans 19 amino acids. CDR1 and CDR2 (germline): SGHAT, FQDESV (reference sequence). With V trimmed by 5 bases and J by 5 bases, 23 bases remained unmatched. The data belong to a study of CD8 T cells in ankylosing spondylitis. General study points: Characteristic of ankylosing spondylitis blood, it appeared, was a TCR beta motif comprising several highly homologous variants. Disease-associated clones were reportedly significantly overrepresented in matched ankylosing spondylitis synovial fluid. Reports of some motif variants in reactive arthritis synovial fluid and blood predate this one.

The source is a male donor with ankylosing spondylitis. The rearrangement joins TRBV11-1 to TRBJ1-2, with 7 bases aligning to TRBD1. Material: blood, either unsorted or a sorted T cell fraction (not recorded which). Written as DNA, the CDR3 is TGTGCCAGCAGCATGAAGGGGACAGCTCCTTCACCTAGCCATTATGGCTACACCTTC. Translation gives CASSMKGTAPSPSHYGYTF.